These 5 T cell receptor beta chains were sequenced from one sample in a study of blood T cells in healthy people across ages. A second PCR of 7 to 11 cycles used a sample-barcoded 5' primer and a J-beta primer mix. TCRdb used MiXCR to reprocess the 5' RACE reads, holding one entry per CDR3 protein. The profile shows over a million distinct CDR3 sequences, under 45% of them singletons. What was sequenced was blood. The receptors stem from a woman aged 55-75 years in good health.

J is TRBJ2-7 and V is TRBV20-1; 7 positions match TRBD2. The V gene end was trimmed by 1 base and the J gene end by 9 bases; junction bases not matched to a gene: 9. The CDR3 length is 13 residues. Germline lookup yields CDR1 DFQATT and CDR2 SNEGSKA (reference sequence). The CDR3 loop is CSARAGGGPAQYF. The CDR3 nucleotides read TGCAGTGCTAGAGCTGGGGGAGGGCCCGCGCAGTACTTC.

This chain links TRBV24-1 with TRBJ2-7; a weak D match, TRBD1 (6 bases). The V gene lost 5 bases and the J gene lost 7 bases, with 20 bases spanning the gap. The germline gives CDR1 KGHDR, CDR2 SFDVKD. The CDR3 has 15 residues. The DNA of the CDR3 is TGTGCCACCAGTGCCGGACAGAGAAAGAACAATGAGCAGTACTTC. Translating it yields CATSAGQRKNNEQYF.

V and J are TRBV29-1 and TRBJ2-7, with 12 bases aligning to TRBD1. Trimming took 6 bases from V and 4 from J; bases not matched to a gene: 4. Looked up from germline, CDR1 is SQVTM and CDR2 is ANQGSEA. CDR3 size: 13 residues. DNA of the CDR3: TGCAGCGTCGGGACAGGGGGCGCGTACGAGCAGTACTTC. This encodes CSVGTGGAYEQYF.

A single count supports this clonotype. The chain couples TRBV7-8 to TRBJ2-7; D unclear. V lost 8 bases and J 5 bases, leaving 13 bases between the germline ends. The germline V gene encodes CDR1 SGHVS and CDR2 FQNEAQ. The CDR3 is made up of 12 amino acids. The CDR3 here is CASGLEPNEQYF. The CDR3 region has the DNA TGTGCCAGCGGGCTGGAGCCCAACGAGCAGTACTTC.

The rearrangement joins TRBV2 to TRBJ2-5, with 9 bases lining up with TRBD2. The J call is in doubt because the DNA end fits TRBJ2-7 better. Germline CDR1 reads SNHLY; CDR2 reads FYNNEI. There are 17 residues in the CDR3. Written as DNA, the CDR3 is TGTGCCAGCACCAAAGGGGTTGGCGGGAGGGCTATGAACGAGCAGTACTTC. Translation: CASTKGVGGRAMNEQYF.